This entry concerns a single TCR beta chain. Unmatched junction bases numbered 6, after V lost 2 bases and J lost 9 bases. CDR1 and CDR2 from the germline V gene are SGDLS and YYNGEE. This CDR3 comprises 15 residues. The study ran its PCR with 60 Vbeta and 13 Jbeta primers. Only in-frame clones appear in the TCRdb table, and some are missing; sequencing was by immunoSEQ multiplex PCR. The table includes under 250,000 clones, approximately 78% detected once. The source of the sample is a study of cytomegalovirus exposure and HLA in healthy donors. The rearrangement links TRBV9 to TRBJ2-1; 12 positions match TRBD2. The source material was PBMCs. The clonotype was recovered from a male donor in good health and CMV-seronegative. The CDR3 protein is CASSVLAGGPGEQFF. CDR3 nucleotides: TGTGCCAGCAGCGTTCTAGCGGGAGGGCCTGGTGAGCAGTTCTTC.